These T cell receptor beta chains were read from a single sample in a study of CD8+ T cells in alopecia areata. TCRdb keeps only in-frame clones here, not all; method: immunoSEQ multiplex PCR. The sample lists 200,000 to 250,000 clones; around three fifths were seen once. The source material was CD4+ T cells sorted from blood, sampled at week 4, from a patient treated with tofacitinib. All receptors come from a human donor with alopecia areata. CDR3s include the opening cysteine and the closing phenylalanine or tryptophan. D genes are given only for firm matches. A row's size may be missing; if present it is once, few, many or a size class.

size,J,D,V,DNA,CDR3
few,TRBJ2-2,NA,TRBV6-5,TGTGCCAGCAGTTCATCGGGTGTCACCGGGGAGCTGTTTTTT,CASSSSGVTGELFF
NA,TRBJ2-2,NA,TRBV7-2,TGTGCCAGAGGAGGGGGCAGAGCCACCGGGGAGCTGTTTTTT,CARGGGRATGELFF
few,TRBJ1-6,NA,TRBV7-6,TGTGCCAGCAGCTTAGATTCCAATTCACCCCTCCACTTT,CASSLDSNSPLHF
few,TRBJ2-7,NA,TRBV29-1,TGCAGCGTGACCCCTCCGTCCGAGCAGTACTTC,CSVTPPSEQYF
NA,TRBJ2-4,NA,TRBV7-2,TGTGCCAGCAGCCCCAAGGACCCGGGCATTCAGTACTTC,CASSPKDPGIQYF
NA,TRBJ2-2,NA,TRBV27,TGTGCCAGCAGTTCCTCTCGAGGACCCAACACCGGGGAGCTGTTTTTT,CASSSSRGPNTGELFF
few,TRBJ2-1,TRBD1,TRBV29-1,TGCAGCGTTGATGAGACAGGGGTTATGGGTGAGCAGTTCTTC,CSVDETGVMGEQFF
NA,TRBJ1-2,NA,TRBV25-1,TGTGCCAGCAGTGAATTTGGGGCTAACTATGGCTACACCTTC,CASSEFGANYGYTF
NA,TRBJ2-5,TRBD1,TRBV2,TGTGCCAGCAGAGGACAGGAAGAGACCCAGTACTTC,CASRGQEETQYF
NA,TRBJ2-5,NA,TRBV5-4,TGTGCCAGCAGCCTCCAAGAGACCCAGTACTTC,CASSLQETQYF
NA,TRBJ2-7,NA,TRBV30,TGTGCCTGGAGTAGGGCAGGGGACGGGGAGCAGTACTTC,CAWSRAGDGEQYF
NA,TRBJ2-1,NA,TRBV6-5,TGTGCCAGCAGTAAGGGTTTCAATGAGCAGTTCTTC,CASSKGFNEQFF
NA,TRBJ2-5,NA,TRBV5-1,TGCGCCAGCAGCCTCGTCTCAGCGGACCTTCAAGAGACCCAGTACTTC,CASSLVSADLQETQYF
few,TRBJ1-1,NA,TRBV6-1,TGTGCCAGCAGTGTCCGCTTTCGGAGGTCGAACACTGAAGCTTTCTTT,CASSVRFRRSNTEAFF
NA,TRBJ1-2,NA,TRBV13,TGTGCCAGCAGCATACAGGTTAACTATGGCTACACCTTC,CASSIQVNYGYTF
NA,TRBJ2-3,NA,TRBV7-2,TGTGCCAGCAGCGCAAACCGACCGGGGGATGGCACAGATACGCAGTATTTT,CASSANRPGDGTDTQYF
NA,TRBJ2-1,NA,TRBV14,TGTGCCAGCAGCCAGTACAATGAGCAGTTCTTC,CASSQYNEQFF
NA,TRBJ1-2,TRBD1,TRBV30,TGTGCCTGGAGTGGACAGGGGGTTGGTGGCTACACCTTC,CAWSGQGVGGYTF
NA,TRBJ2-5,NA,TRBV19,TGTGCCAGTAGTACAGACACCAACGTGGGTGAGACCCAGTACTTC,CASSTDTNVGETQYF
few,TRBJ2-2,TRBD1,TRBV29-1,TGCAGCTTCGTCGACAGGGGGAACACCGGGGAGCTGTTTTTT,CSFVDRGNTGELFF
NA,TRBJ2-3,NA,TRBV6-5,TGTGCCAGCAAAAGTCAAGACGGAGATACGCAGTATTTT,CASKSQDGDTQYF
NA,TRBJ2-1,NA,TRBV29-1,TGCAGCGCTACGGACGGATACAATGAGCAGTTCTTC,CSATDGYNEQFF
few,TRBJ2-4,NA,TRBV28,TGTGCCAGCGGGGAAACCAAAAACATTCAGTACTTC,CASGETKNIQYF
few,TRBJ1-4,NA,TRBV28,TGTGCCAGCAGCTGGGGCAGGCAGGGAATCGGTGAAAAACTGTTTTTT,CASSWGRQGIGEKLFF
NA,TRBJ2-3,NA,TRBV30,TGTGCCTGGAGTGTAGGGGCAGATCTCCCCAGATATTTT,CAWSVGADLPRYF
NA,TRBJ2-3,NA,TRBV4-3,TGCGCCAGCAGCCAGTTGGGACAAACAGTCACAGATACGCAGTATTTT,CASSQLGQTVTDTQYF
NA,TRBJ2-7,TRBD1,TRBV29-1,TGCAGCGTTACCGGGACAGGGGGCTACGAGCAGTACTTC,CSVTGTGGYEQYF
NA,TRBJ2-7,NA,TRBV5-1,TGCGCCAGCAGCCCCTCGGGGGTCTACGAGCAGTACTTC,CASSPSGVYEQYF
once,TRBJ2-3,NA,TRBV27,TGTGCCAGCAGTTTATTAGCGCGGCGAGCTAACAGCACAGATACGCAGTATTTT,CASSLLARRANSTDTQYF
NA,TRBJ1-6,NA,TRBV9,TGTGCCAGCAGCGTAGCCGAAGGGTTCAATAATTTACCCCTCCACTTT,CASSVAEGFNNLPLHF
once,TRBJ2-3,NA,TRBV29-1,TGCAGCGTTGAGGAGAACACAGATACGCAGTATTTT,CSVEENTDTQYF
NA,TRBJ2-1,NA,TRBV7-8,TGTGCCAGCAGCTCCCAAGAACAGACGGAGCAGTTCTTC,CASSSQEQTEQFF
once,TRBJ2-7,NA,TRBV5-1,TGCGCCAGCAGCTCCGGGACGGCAGCCTACGAGCAGTACTTC,CASSSGTAAYEQYF
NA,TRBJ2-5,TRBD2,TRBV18,TGTGCCAGCTCACCGACTAGCGGAGGCCAAGAGACCCAGTACTTC,CASSPTSGGQETQYF
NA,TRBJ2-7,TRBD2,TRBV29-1,TGCAGCGTTGAAGGGGGGACTAGCGGGGCCAACTACGAGCAGTACTTC,CSVEGGTSGANYEQYF
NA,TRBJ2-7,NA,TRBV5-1,TGCGCCAGCAGCCTTACAGGAGCCTACGAGCAGTACTTC,CASSLTGAYEQYF
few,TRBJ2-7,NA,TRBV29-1,TGCAGCGTCAAACAGGGAAACTACGAGCAGTACTTC,CSVKQGNYEQYF
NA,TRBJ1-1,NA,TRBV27,TGTGCCAGCAGGCCCCTCAGGGATTGGAGGGACACTGAAGCTTTCTTT,CASRPLRDWRDTEAFF
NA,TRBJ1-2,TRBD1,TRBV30,TGTGCCTGGGGGTCGGACAGGGCGGCGTATGGCTACACCTTC,CAWGSDRAAYGYTF
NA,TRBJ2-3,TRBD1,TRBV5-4,TGTGCCAGCAGCTTGCTTAAGCGGGGACAGGGGGTTCCAGATACGCAGTATTTT,CASSLLKRGQGVPDTQYF
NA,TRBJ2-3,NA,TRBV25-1,TGTGCCAGCAGTGAGACAGAGAATACGCAGTATTTT,CASSETENTQYF
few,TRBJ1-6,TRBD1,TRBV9,TGTGCCAGCAGCGTGGGACAGGGGGTCGCGGCACCCCTCCACTTT,CASSVGQGVAAPLHF
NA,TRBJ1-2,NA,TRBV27,TGTGCCAGCAGTTCGATGGACAGAAACTATGGCTACACCTTC,CASSSMDRNYGYTF
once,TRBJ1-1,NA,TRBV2,TGTGCCAGCAGTGAAGCGAACACAGGGAGAGGGGGGGCTTTCTTT,CASSEANTGRGGAFF
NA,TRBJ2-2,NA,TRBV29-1,TGCAGCGTTGGGACCGGGGAGCTGTTTTTT,CSVGTGELFF
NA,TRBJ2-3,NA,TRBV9,TGTGCCAGCAGCGCGGAGGATACGCAGTATTTT,CASSAEDTQYF
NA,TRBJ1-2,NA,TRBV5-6,TGTGCCTCCGGGAGGCACGGCTACACCTTC,CASGRHGYTF
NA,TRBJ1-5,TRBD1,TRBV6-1,TGTGCCAGCAGTGGCGACAGGGCATCTCAGCCCCAGCATTTT,CASSGDRASQPQHF
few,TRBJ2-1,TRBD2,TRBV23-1,TGCGCCAGCAGTTGGAAGGTTGCTAGCGGGGAATTCGATGAGCAGTTCTTC,CASSWKVASGEFDEQFF
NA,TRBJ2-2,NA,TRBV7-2,TGTGCCAGCAGCTTATTCGACAGCGGGGAGCTGTTTTTT,CASSLFDSGELFF
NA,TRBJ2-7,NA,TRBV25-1,TGTGCCAGCAACCCCACATGGGAAGAGCAGTACTTC,CASNPTWEEQYF